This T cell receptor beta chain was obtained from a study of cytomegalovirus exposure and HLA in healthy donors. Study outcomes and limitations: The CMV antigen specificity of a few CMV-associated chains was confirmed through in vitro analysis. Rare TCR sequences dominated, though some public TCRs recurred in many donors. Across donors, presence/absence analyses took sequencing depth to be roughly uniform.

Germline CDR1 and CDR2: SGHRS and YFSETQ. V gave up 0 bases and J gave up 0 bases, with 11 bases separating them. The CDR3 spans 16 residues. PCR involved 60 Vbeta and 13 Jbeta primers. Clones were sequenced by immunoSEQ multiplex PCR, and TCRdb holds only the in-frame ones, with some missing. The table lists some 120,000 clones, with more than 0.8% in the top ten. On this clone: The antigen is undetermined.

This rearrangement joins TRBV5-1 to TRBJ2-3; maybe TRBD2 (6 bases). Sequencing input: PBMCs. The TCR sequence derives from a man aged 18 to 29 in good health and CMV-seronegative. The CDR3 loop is CASSLVRGFSTDTQYF. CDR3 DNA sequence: TGCGCCAGCAGCTTGGTGCGGGGCTTTAGCACAGATACGCAGTATTTT.